The sample holds a few counts of the clone carrying this TCR beta chain. The antigen is undetermined. The people who gave samples were healthy Caucasians from Russia, aged roughly 6 to 100. Samples each yielded at least 5.5 micrograms of total RNA. Using a J-beta primer mix together with a sample-barcoded 5' primer, a second PCR was run for about 6 to 11 cycles. Carrying 12 random nucleotides, a template-switch adaptor labeled each individual cDNA molecule. TCRdb re-called the 5' RACE reads with MiXCR, one entry per CDR3 protein. The sample gives about 590,000 distinct CDR3 sequences, approximately 30% of which show up once; 15% to 18% is in the top ten. The sample originates from a study of blood T cells in healthy people across ages. Whole-study findings and limits: PBMC samples, being unsorted, prevented any conclusive comparison of naive and antigen-experienced cells.

Germline CDR1 reads SGHTA; CDR2 reads FQGNSA. V dropped 4 bases and J dropped 2; count of bases not matched to a gene: 3. This CDR3 has 14 residues. The origin of this receptor is a woman aged 80 or over in good health. This sequence joins TRBV7-2 and TRBJ2-7; 9 nucleotides align to TRBD2. The source material was blood. CDR3 nucleotides: TGTGCCAGCAGCTGGGCGGGGGGGACCTACGAGCAGTACTTC. This codes for CASSWAGGTYEQYF. Together with reference TRBV7-2 and TRBJ2-7, the CDR3 gives the full variable domain: GAGVSQSPSNKVTEKGKDVELRCDPISGHTALYWYRQSLGQGLEFLIYFQGNSAPDKSGLPSDRFSAERTGGSVSTLTIQRTQQEDSAVYLCASSWAGGTYEQYFGPGTRLTVT.